The text below deals with one TCR beta chain. The antigen remains undetermined. This sample is part of a study of vaccination and CD4 T cells after COVID-19. Study information: Control cultures, each given a CEFX pool, an HIV-1 Nef pool, or no peptide, were included.

Trimming removed 4 bases from V and 11 bases from J, with 21 bases in between. CDR3 size: 15 residues. Germline CDR1 is SGHAT and CDR2 is FQDESV (reference sequence). Treatment of the sample: approximately 11-day PBMC culture with coronavirus spike peptide pools or control peptides (ViraFEST assay). CD4+ T-cell collection from the unexposed donor predated the COVID-19 pandemic (2011-2018). T cells were expanded with peptide pools, and expanded clonotypes were identified by TCR sequencing. Wells that each held a few million PBMCs were cultured with roughly 9.5 IU/ml IL-2 and 8.5 to 10 ug/ml peptide pools. Cell supply allowing, SARS-CoV-2 S/N and four cold-coronavirus spikes probed unexposed-donor CD4+ T cells. An Oncomine TCR Beta short-read assay was used to sequence the DNA from cultured CD4+ T cells. The genomic DNA was obtained from cultured CD4+ T cells by extraction with the QIAamp micro DNA kit. A single record per CDR3 protein comes from TCRdb applying MiXCR to the PCR reads. The table shows approximately 9,000 distinct CDR3 sequences, with around 34% occurring only once.

The chain joins TRBV11-1 to TRBJ2-1; TRBD1 or TRBD2 may be the D gene (5 bases each). The receptor was derived from a human donor in good health. The source material was CD4+ T cells from blood, cultured in vitro. The DNA of the CDR3 is TGTGCCAGCAGCTCTACCCGGGACCCCGCCGGGAAGCAGTTCTTC. Protein: CASSSTRDPAGKQFF.